The rows below give T cell receptor beta chains drawn from one sample of a study of PD-L1 blockade in urothelial cancer. Profiling relied on immunoSEQ multiplex PCR, and the TCRdb table lists in-frame clones only, not all of them. The sample lists 35,000 or so clones; 84% were seen once. The starting material was PBMCs, obtained around atezolizumab (anti-PD-L1) treatment. These receptors were taken from a man in his forties with urothelial cancer. CDR3s include the opening cysteine and the closing phenylalanine or tryptophan. The order of the fields is V gene, D gene, clone size, J gene, CDR3 DNA, CDR3 protein. The D gene is left open where the match is weak. Clone sizes are given selectively: once, few, many, or a class where the clone is expanded.

TRBV16	-	once	TRBJ2-3	TGTGCCAGCAGCCAGAGTGGGCGCACAGATACGCAGTATTTT	CASSQSGRTDTQYF
TRBV28	-	few	TRBJ1-5	TGTGCCAGCAGTGACGGGGTGGTTCAGCCCCAGCATTTT	CASSDGVVQPQHF
TRBV6-1	TRBD1	once	TRBJ1-1	TGTGCCAGCAGTGATGAGGGGACAGGGGGCACTGAAGCTTTCTTT	CASSDEGTGGTEAFF
TRBV7-7	-	-	TRBJ2-3	TGTGCTAGCAGCTTAGACAGAACAGATACGCAGTATTTT	CASSLDRTDTQYF
TRBV6-1	TRBD1	-	TRBJ1-6	TGTGCCAGCAGTGAGGGGACAGGGGGTATCCCCCTCCACTTT	CASSEGTGGIPLHF
TRBV4-1	-	-	TRBJ1-2	TGCGCCAGCAGCCAATACGAGGAGGCAGTCCTCTATGGCTACACCTTC	CASSQYEEAVLYGYTF
TRBV30	TRBD2	-	TRBJ2-7	TGTGCCTGGAGTGTAGTGTCTAGCGGCCTCTACGAGCAGTACTTC	CAWSVVSSGLYEQYF
TRBV28	-	-	TRBJ2-6	TGTGCCAGCAGACCCCAGGGCTCTGGGGCCAACGTCCTGACTTTC	CASRPQGSGANVLTF
TRBV6-5	TRBD1	-	TRBJ1-1	TGTGCCAGCAGTACCACAGGGGGCACTGAAGCTTTCTTT	CASSTTGGTEAFF
TRBV7-9	-	-	TRBJ2-7	TGTGCCAGCAGCTCGGATAAGGACTTCCCCTACGAGCAGTACTTC	CASSSDKDFPYEQYF
TRBV28	TRBD1	-	TRBJ1-5	TGTGCCAGCAGCTACCGGGACAGGGGGAGCAATCAGCCCCAGCATTTT	CASSYRDRGSNQPQHF
TRBV28	-	-	TRBJ2-7	TGTGCCAGCAGTTTATACGGGTACGAGCAGTACTTC	CASSLYGYEQYF
TRBV2	TRBD2	-	TRBJ2-7	TGTGCCAGCAGTGCTCCCCTAGCGGGAGGGCAGAGTCTCCACGAGCAGTACTTC	CASSAPLAGGQSLHEQYF
TRBV5-6	TRBD1	once	TRBJ2-7	TGTGCCAGCAGCCTTCTCGGCGGGACAGGGGACTACGAGCAGTACTTC	CASSLLGGTGDYEQYF
TRBV2	-	-	TRBJ2-7	TGTGCCAGCAGAATACGGACCGCGGGCGCCGAGCAGTACTTC	CASRIRTAGAEQYF
TRBV6-4	TRBD2	-	TRBJ2-3	TGTGCCAGCAGCCCATTTGATAGCGGGAGAGGTCCGCAGTATTTT	CASSPFDSGRGPQYF
TRBV30	TRBD2	-	TRBJ2-3	TGTGCCTGGAAACTAGCGGGGAGCACAGATACGCAGTATTTT	CAWKLAGSTDTQYF
TRBV28	TRBD1	-	TRBJ2-7	TGTGCCAGCAACCCTGGTGGGACAGGGGAGGTAATGGAGCAGTACTTC	CASNPGGTGEVMEQYF
TRBV18	TRBD1	-	TRBJ2-5	TGTGCCAGCTCACCCGGACAGGGTGAGACCCAGTACTTC	CASSPGQGETQYF
TRBV5-6	-	-	TRBJ1-2	TGTGCCAGCAGCCTGACAGTCTATGGCTACACCTTC	CASSLTVYGYTF